The next 21 T cell receptor beta chains were all read from a single sample in a study of T-cell reconstitution after alpha-beta-depleted transplantation in children. Using unique molecular identifiers, the investigators prepared the TCRbeta library. TCRdb reanalysed the PCR reads using MiXCR and keeps one entry per CDR3 protein. The data contain 200,000 or so distinct CDR3 sequences, approximately 6.9% of them singletons. The sample here was PBMCs, taken before TCRalphabeta/CD19-depleted stem cell transplant. The receptor set was obtained from a boy younger than 10 with acute lymphoblastic leukemia, due to receive a stem cell transplant.

The sample holds many counts of this clonotype. V usage is TRBV20-1 and J usage is TRBJ2-3; 7 positions agree with TRBD1. J was trimmed by 1 base and V by 6 bases; bases with no gene match: 7. The CDR3 spans 14 residues. Germline assignment: CDR1 DFQATT and CDR2 SNEGSKA (reference sequence). CDR3 sequence: CSARDSRGTDTQYF. Here the CDR3 DNA reads TGCAGTGCCCGGGACAGTCGAGGCACAGATACGCAGTATTTT.

This clonotype was counted ten times or more. The chain links TRBV11-2 to TRBJ2-7; tentatively, D is TRBD1 (6 bases). V lost 1 base to trimming and J lost 3 bases, with 13 bases between them. Germline CDR1 SGHAT, CDR2 FQNNGV. The CDR3 contains 15 residues. CDR3 bases: TGTGCCAGCAGCTTAGCCGAATACAGGGACTACGAGCAGTACTTC. It yields the protein CASSLAEYRDYEQYF. The full variable domain, rest sourced from reference TRBV11-2 and TRBJ2-7, is EAGVAQSPRYKIIEKRQSVAFWCNPISGHATLYWYQQILGQGPKLLIQFQNNGVVDDSQLPKDRFSAERLKGVDSTLKIQPAKLEDSAVYLCASSLAEYRDYEQYFGPGTRLTVT.

This clonotype occurred many times. The rearrangement links TRBV5-1 to TRBJ1-6; 7 bases match TRBD1. Per germline, CDR1 SGHRS and CDR2 YFSETQ. The CDR3 extends over 19 amino acids. V was clipped by 4 bases and J by 8 bases; unmatched bases: 21. Here the CDR3 DNA reads TGCGCCAGCAGCCTATCACCAGGAACCAACAGGGGACCATATTCACCCCTCCACTTT. Translated, it gives CASSLSPGTNRGPYSPLHF.

The chain joins TRBV19 to TRBJ2-3, with D possibly TRBD2 on 5 matching bases. The CDR3 extends over 20 amino acids. Germline V lookup: CDR1 LNHDA, CDR2 SQIVND (reference sequence). Trimming shortened V by 7 bases and J by 0 bases, and 29 bases separated the two germline ends. In DNA form, the CDR3 reads TGTGCCAGTACCCTTCGAGGACCAGGAGGTATCGGCGGGAGCACAGATACGCAGTATTTT. Its protein is CASTLRGPGGIGGSTDTQYF.

In its sample, this clonotype was seen many times. This chain joins TRBV7-2 and TRBJ2-7, with 7 bases that match TRBD2. The CDR3 loop spans 15 amino acids. Trimming cost V 2 bases and J 2 bases; bases outside gene matches: 6. Per germline, CDR1 SGHTA and CDR2 FQGNSA. The CDR3 DNA reads TGTGCCAGCAGCTTATCGACTCGGGGGGCCTACGAGCAGTACTTC. This encodes CASSLSTRGAYEQYF. Full variable domain (outside the CDR3, taken from reference TRBV7-2 and TRBJ2-7): GAGVSQSPSNKVTEKGKDVELRCDPISGHTALYWYRQSLGQGLEFLIYFQGNSAPDKSGLPSDRFSAERTGGSVSTLTIQRTQQEDSAVYLCASSLSTRGAYEQYFGPGTRLTVT.

This clonotype was recorded at least ten times. The chain couples TRBV10-1 to TRBJ2-7; unclear D gene. Germline CDR1 WNHNN, CDR2 SYGVQD (reference sequence). The CDR3 extends over 12 amino acids. Trimming left V 7 bases short and J 2 bases short, with 9 bases between. CDR3 nucleotide sequence: TGCGCCAGCACCGACGGCCCCTACGAGCAGTACTTC. Amino acid sequence: CASTDGPYEQYF.

The sample holds many counts of this clonotype. The chain combines TRBV7-2 with TRBJ2-2, with D unclear. This CDR3 comprises 14 residues. The germline V gene has CDR1 SGHTA and CDR2 FQGNSA. Between the trimmed V and J ends, which lost 1 base and 1 base, there was a span of 4 bases. CDR3 DNA sequence: TGTGCCAGCAGCTTAGAACAGAACACCGGGGAGCTGTTTTTT. Translated, it gives CASSLEQNTGELFF.

This clonotype was seen repeatedly, ten times or more. This chain links TRBV29-1 with TRBJ2-1; no clear D gene. The germline V gene encodes CDR1 SQVTM and CDR2 ANQGSEA. This CDR3 spans 14 amino acids. Trimming stripped 4 bases from V and 0 bases from J, with 10 bases between. DNA for the CDR3: TGCAGCGTTGGAGTGTCGGGCTCCTACAATGAGCAGTTCTTC. This codes for CSVGVSGSYNEQFF.

The chain combines TRBV4-2 with TRBJ1-5; tentatively, D is TRBD1 (6 bases). CDR3 length: 16 amino acids. V lost 2 bases and J 3 bases, leaving 14 bases between the germline ends. CDR1 LGHNA and CDR2 YNFKEQ come from the germline V gene. The CDR3: CASSQNRARDNQPQHF. The CDR3 DNA reads TGTGCCAGCAGCCAAAACAGGGCGAGGGACAATCAGCCCCAGCATTTT.

This clonotype was counted at least ten times. The rearrangement uses TRBV28 and TRBJ2-6, with 8 bases fitting TRBD1. The trim removed 3 bases at V and 0 bases at J, leaving 7 bases unmatched. Looked up from germline, CDR1 is MDHEN and CDR2 is SYDVKM. This CDR3 region has 18 residues. The CDR3 DNA follows: TGTGCCAGCAGTTTGGTCGGGACAGGAGTCTCTGGGGCCAACGTCCTGACTTTC. Its translation is CASSLVGTGVSGANVLTF.

This clonotype was counted many times. This rearrangement joins TRBV12-3 or TRBV12-4 to TRBJ2-1; D is undetermined. This CDR3 comprises 14 residues. The ends were cut back, 3 bases at V and 2 bases at J, with 8 bases in the middle. The CDR3 region has the DNA TGTGCCAGCAGTTTCCGGACGGCCTACAATGAGCAGTTCTTC. It encodes CASSFRTAYNEQFF.

This clonotype was recorded many times. The gene calls are TRBV6-2 or TRBV6-3 and TRBJ2-1; a possible D gene is TRBD2 (6 bases). Germline V gene data show CDR1 as MNHEY and CDR2 as SVGEGT. This CDR3 has 16 amino acids. V lost 6 bases, J lost 5 bases, and 20 bases lay in between. CDR3 coding DNA: TGTGCCAGCAGCCGAAGGGTCCGGGAGCGCAACAATGAGCAGTTCTTC. Translated: CASSRRVRERNNEQFF.

Many counts were recorded for this clonotype. V is TRBV7-2 and J is TRBJ1-1; TRBD1 is a possible D gene (6 bases). V lost 4 bases to trimming and J lost 0 bases, with 6 bases between them. This CDR3 is built from 13 residues. The V gene's germline CDR1 is SGHTA and CDR2 FQGNSA. In DNA form, the CDR3 reads TGTGCCAGCAGCTCAGGGGTGAACACTGAAGCTTTCTTT. It is translated as CASSSGVNTEAFF.

This clonotype was seen many times. The CDR3 DNA is TGCAGCGTAGCTCGGGACACTGAAGCTTTCTTT. Protein sequence: CSVARDTEAFF. V gene TRBV29-1 combines with J gene TRBJ1-1, with D uncertain. Germline V gene lookup returns CDR1 SQVTM and CDR2 ANQGSEA. Trimming stripped 6 bases from V and 3 bases from J, with 8 bases between. The CDR3 has 11 amino acids.

This clonotype was seen repeatedly, ten times or more. The chain recombines TRBV11-3 with TRBJ2-1, with a possible D match to TRBD1 (5 bases). The germline CDR1 and CDR2 sequences are SGHNT and YENEEA. This CDR3 comprises 14 residues. The ends were cut back, 1 base at V and 5 bases at J, with 9 bases in the middle. The CDR3 here is CASSLGAGNNEQFF. As DNA, the CDR3 is TGTGCCAGCAGCTTAGGTGCAGGGAACAATGAGCAGTTCTTC.

This clonotype appeared many times. The rearrangement joins TRBV5-1 to TRBJ2-7; perhaps D is TRBD1 or TRBD2 (5 bases each). CDR3 length equals 15 residues. V was cut by 3 bases and J by 7 bases, with 20 bases left in between. Germline assignment: CDR1 SGHRS and CDR2 YFSETQ. This CDR3 reads CASSSVRDLREEQYF. The CDR3 coding sequence is TGCGCCAGCAGCTCCGTGAGGGACCTTAGGGAGGAGCAGTACTTC. Full variable domain (missing parts from reference TRBV5-1 and TRBJ2-7): KAGVTQTPRYLIKTRGQQVTLSCSPISGHRSVSWYQQTPGQGLQFLFEYFSETQRNKGNFPGRFSGRQFSNSRSEMNVSTLELGDSALYLCASSSVRDLREEQYFGPGTRLTVT.

This clonotype occurred many times. The gene calls are TRBV29-1 and TRBJ2-4, with D possibly being TRBD1 (6 bases). This CDR3 comprises 12 residues. V was shortened by 6 bases and J by 6 bases, with 12 bases between the two germline ends. Germline CDR1 and CDR2: SQVTM and ANQGSEA. DNA for the CDR3: TGCAGCGTCATGACAGGACCAAACATTCAGTACTTC. It translates to CSVMTGPNIQYF.

This clonotype showed up many times. The CDR3 DNA reads TGTGCCAGCAGTACCCGGACAGGGGGCGCCGTCGGTGAAAAACTGTTTTTT. Translation: CASSTRTGGAVGEKLFF. V and J are TRBV28 and TRBJ1-4; 11 bases line up with TRBD1. Germline CDR1 and CDR2: MDHEN and SYDVKM. Trimming at V came to 5 bases and at J to 7 bases, leaving 12 bases not matched to a gene. The CDR3 length is 17 residues.

In this sample, this clonotype turned up a few times. V and J are TRBV12-3 or TRBV12-4 and TRBJ2-3; tentative D call: TRBD2 (5 bases). The CDR3 is 15 residues long. V was trimmed by 7 bases and J by 0 bases, leaving 14 bases between them. CDR3 nucleotides: TGTGCCAGCACCATCTACAGCGGCAGCACAGATACGCAGTATTTT. It encodes CASTIYSGSTDTQYF.

This clonotype appeared many times. This chain joins TRBV3-1 and TRBJ2-5, with D possibly being TRBD1 (5 bases). The CDR3 totals 13 residues. Germline values: CDR1 LGHDT, CDR2 YNNKEL (reference sequence). V dropped 5 bases and J dropped 2 bases, with 9 bases sitting between them. CDR3 protein: CASSAGWQETQYF. The CDR3 nucleotides read TGTGCCAGCAGCGCAGGGTGGCAAGAGACCCAGTACTTC.

In its sample, this clonotype was seen many times. The genes are TRBV25-1 and TRBJ2-1, with TRBD2 identical over 7 bases. The CDR3 has 17 residues. J was trimmed by 4 bases and V by 3 bases; bases with no gene match: 12. Looked up from germline, CDR1 is MGHDK and CDR2 is SYGVNS. CDR3 nucleotides: TGTGCCAGCAGTGACTCCTCGACGGCTAGCGGATACAATGAGCAGTTCTTC. Translating it yields CASSDSSTASGYNEQFF.